Below, 24 T cell receptor beta chains from the same sample are listed, as sequenced in a study of early T cells in non-severe SARS-CoV-2 infection. TCRdb passed the 5' RACE reads through MiXCR, listing each CDR3 protein once. The table records 20,000 to 25,000 distinct CDR3 sequences, 3.5% to 5% of them present only once. The sample taken for sequencing was whole blood. Receptors originate from an adult who was a healthcare worker with PCR-confirmed SARS-CoV-2 infection or an uninfected control (not recorded which).

The table lists this clonotype with a few counts. V usage is TRBV28 and J usage is TRBJ2-2; unclear D gene. Germline V gives CDR1 MDHEN, CDR2 SYDVKM. Trimming shortened V by 11 bases and J by 0 bases, and 10 bases separated the two germline ends. The CDR3 is 13 amino acids. CDR3 in amino acids: CAGNGANTGELFF. CDR3 DNA sequence: TGTGCCGGAAACGGCGCGAACACCGGGGAGCTGTTTTTT.

This clonotype has ten or more counts. The chain is built from TRBV29-1 and TRBJ2-1; possible D gene TRBD2, 6 bases. The V end lost 0 bases, the J end lost 7 bases, and 13 bases lay between the germline ends. This CDR3 region has 14 residues. CDR1 is SQVTM, CDR2 ANQGSEA, per germline. The CDR3 sequence is CSVEDGWGENEQFF. The CDR3 DNA reads TGCAGCGTTGAAGATGGGTGGGGGGAGAATGAGCAGTTCTTC.

This clonotype was detected many times. The V gene is TRBV20-1, the J gene TRBJ2-4, with 8 bases that match TRBD2. Germline V CDR1 and CDR2: DFQATT, SNEGSKA (reference sequence). The CDR3 extends over 14 amino acids. J was trimmed by 9 bases and V by 0 bases; bases with no gene match: 7. The CDR3 protein is CSARDRRGGGIQYF. CDR3 bases: TGCAGTGCTAGAGATCGTCGGGGGGGCGGCATTCAGTACTTC.

This clonotype was seen many times. V gene TRBV27 combines with J gene TRBJ1-2; D is unresolved. Germline V gene sequence: CDR1 MNHEY, CDR2 SMNVEV (reference sequence). The CDR3 is made up of 15 amino acids. V shed 5 bases and J shed 4 bases, with 17 bases lying between them. Here the CDR3 DNA reads TGTGCCAGCAGTCGCGACCCGTTGGCCTTCTATGGCTACACCTTC. Residues: CASSRDPLAFYGYTF.

This clonotype was seen a handful of times. This chain joins TRBV6-2 or TRBV6-3 and TRBJ2-2; 8 bases align to TRBD2. The germline gives CDR1 MNHEY, CDR2 SVGEGT. The CDR3 extends over 15 amino acids. V lost 6 bases to trimming and J lost 5 bases; unmatched junction nucleotides: 8. The CDR3 DNA follows: TGTGCCAGCAGCTCTGCGGGGGGCCCTACCGGGGAGCTGTTTTTT. This translates into CASSSAGGPTGELFF.

This clonotype has more than one count but fewer than ten. The chain recombines TRBV7-6 with TRBJ2-3; 8 nucleotides align to TRBD1. Germline CDR1 SGHVS, CDR2 FNYEAQ. J was trimmed by 2 bases and V by 11 bases; bases with no gene match: 9. The CDR3 contains 14 residues. The CDR3 nucleotides read TGTGCCGGACAGGGTCCTACCCTCACAGATACGCAGTATTTT. Amino acids: CAGQGPTLTDTQYF.

This clonotype showed up just a few times. The chain couples TRBV7-2 to TRBJ1-1; tentative D call: TRBD1 (5 bases). This CDR3 region has 12 residues. The germline gives CDR1 SGHTA, CDR2 FQGNSA. V dropped 8 bases and J dropped 2 bases, with 9 bases sitting between them. CDR3 DNA sequence: TGTGCCAGCGCCAGGGTTAACACTGAAGCTTTCTTT. This encodes CASARVNTEAFF.

The sample holds a few counts of this clonotype. The CDR3 here is CASSLRTANEQYF. The CDR3 DNA is TGTGCCAGCAGCTTGAGGACCGCCAACGAGCAGTACTTC. The rearrangement uses TRBV7-6 and TRBJ2-7; D is ambiguous. Trimming shortened V by 3 bases and J by 5 bases, and 11 bases separated the two germline ends. This CDR3 has 13 residues. Germline V CDR1 and CDR2: SGHVS, FNYEAQ.

This clonotype has at least ten counts. The rearrangement joins TRBV29-1 to TRBJ1-2, with D unclear. CDR3 length equals 14 residues. The V end was cut by 0 bases, the J end by 4 bases, with 12 bases between. Germline assignment: CDR1 SQVTM and CDR2 ANQGSEA. CDR3 sequence (DNA): TGCAGCGTTGAAGAACCAACAGCCTCCTATGGCTACACCTTC. Its translation is CSVEEPTASYGYTF.

The table lists this clonotype with many counts. The rearrangement uses TRBV13 and TRBJ2-7, with 7 nucleotides matching TRBD2. Trimming cost V 1 base and J 3 bases; bases outside gene matches: 6. Germline V gives CDR1 PRHDT, CDR2 FYEKMQ (reference sequence). This CDR3 comprises 15 residues. Here the CDR3 reads CASSLVLGGNYEQYF. CDR3 nucleotides: TGTGCCAGCAGCTTAGTGCTCGGGGGGAACTACGAGCAGTACTTC. The full variable domain, rest sourced from reference TRBV13 and TRBJ2-7, is AAGVIQSPRHLIKEKRETATLKCYPIPRHDTVYWYQQGPGQDPQFLISFYEKMQSDKGSIPDRFSAQQFSDYHSELNMSSLELGDSALYFCASSLVLGGNYEQYFGPGTRLTVT.

There are many counts of this clonotype. The genes are TRBV5-4 and TRBJ2-3; D is perhaps TRBD1 (6 bases). Per the germline V gene, CDR1 is SGHNT and CDR2 is YYREEE (reference sequence). The CDR3 has 14 residues. V lost 1 base and J lost 2, with 8 bases in between. The DNA of the CDR3 is TGTGCCAGCAGCTTGTACAGGGACACAGATACGCAGTATTTT. As protein: CASSLYRDTDTQYF.

This clonotype was observed a handful of times. This chain joins TRBV5-1 and TRBJ1-6; no reliable D call. The CDR3 is 15 residues long. V was trimmed by 0 bases and J by 3 bases, leaving 7 bases between them. Germline V gives CDR1 SGHRS, CDR2 YFSETQ. The CDR3 coding sequence is TGCGCCAGCAGCTTGGCGTCCAGCTATAATTCACCCCTCCACTTT. Protein sequence: CASSLASSYNSPLHF.

This clonotype was found many times. The chain couples TRBV28 to TRBJ2-1, with D possibly matching TRBD1 (6 bases). Germline V gene data show CDR1 as MDHEN and CDR2 as SYDVKM. Trimming took 4 bases from V and 1 from J, leaving 23 bases between them. This CDR3 spans 19 amino acids. CDR3 bases: TGTGCCAGCAGTTCGCCTAAGATCGGCAGGGGTCATTCCTACAATGAGCAGTTCTTC. The encoded protein is CASSSPKIGRGHSYNEQFF.

This clonotype was seen many times. The rearrangement joins TRBV7-9 to TRBJ1-1; TRBD1 might be the D (6 bases). Germline CDR1 reads SEHNR; CDR2 reads FQNEAQ (reference sequence). The CDR3 spans 13 residues. V was cut by 8 bases and J by 1 base, with 11 bases left in between. The CDR3: CASGRGANTEAFF. In DNA form, the CDR3 reads TGTGCCAGCGGGCGGGGGGCGAACACTGAAGCTTTCTTT.

This clonotype was counted many times. V and J are TRBV7-2 and TRBJ2-7; the match to TRBD1 covers 8 bases. The CDR3 consists of 13 residues. Germline assignment: CDR1 SGHTA and CDR2 FQGNSA. V trimming: 5 bases; J trimming: 3 bases; junction bases outside the gene matches: 3. CDR3 DNA: TGTGCCAGCAGCGGGGACAGGCTCTACGAGCAGTACTTC. This gives the protein CASSGDRLYEQYF.

Ten or more counts support this clonotype. In DNA, the CDR3 is TGTGCCAGCAGTCCGACTGGAGGGAACAATGAGCAGTTCTTC. Protein product: CASSPTGGNNEQFF. This rearrangement joins TRBV27 to TRBJ2-1; a weak D match, TRBD2 (6 bases). Deletions cut 5 bases from V and 5 bases from J, with 13 bases between. The V gene's germline CDR1 is MNHEY and CDR2 SMNVEV (reference sequence). The CDR3 length is 14 residues.

This chain links TRBV20-1 with TRBJ2-1, with 11 bases that match TRBD2. The CDR3 has 15 residues. Germline CDR1 DFQATT, CDR2 SNEGSKA (reference sequence). Trimming removed 6 bases from V and 7 bases from J; junction bases left unmatched: 11. CDR3 DNA sequence: TGCAGTGCCACAGCTAGCGGGGGGCTGGATAATGAGCAGTTCTTC. Its translation: CSATASGGLDNEQFF.

This clonotype was found many times. CDR3 sequence reads: CASRTTSGGLTDTQYF. DNA of the CDR3: TGTGCCAGCAGGACGACTAGCGGGGGGCTTACAGATACGCAGTATTTT. The chain employs TRBV7-6 and TRBJ2-3, with 13 bases fitting TRBD2. This CDR3 spans 16 amino acids. With V trimmed by 6 bases and J by 3 bases, 6 bases remained unmatched. Germline V gene data show CDR1 as SGHVS and CDR2 as FNYEAQ.

This clonotype was counted ten times or more. The chain joins TRBV5-1 to TRBJ2-3; D call uncertain. V was cut by 0 bases and J by 3 bases, with 11 bases left in between. Germline CDR1 is SGHRS and CDR2 is YFSETQ. CDR3 length: 15 residues. CDR3 nucleotide sequence: TGCGCCAGCAGCTTGGGTATCGTGAGTACAGATACGCAGTATTTT. Translated: CASSLGIVSTDTQYF. Supplemented by reference TRBV5-1 and TRBJ2-3, the full variable domain reads KAGVTQTPRYLIKTRGQQVTLSCSPISGHRSVSWYQQTPGQGLQFLFEYFSETQRNKGNFPGRFSGRQFSNSRSEMNVSTLELGDSALYLCASSLGIVSTDTQYFGPGTRLTVL.

In its sample, this clonotype was seen once. Possible read error: a much larger clone is one base away. The rearrangement uses TRBV5-1 and TRBJ2-3; 9 nucleotides match TRBD1. CDR3 size: 14 residues. Trimming at V came to 4 bases and at J to 5 bases, leaving 5 bases not matched to a gene. Per the germline V gene, CDR1 is SGHRS and CDR2 is YFSETQ. The CDR3 DNA reads as TGCGCCAGCAGCCCGACAGGGGGAGGAGATACGCAGTATTTT. Residues: CASSPTGGGDTQYF.

This clonotype has at least ten counts. The chain is built from TRBV3-1 and TRBJ2-3; perhaps TRBD1 as D (5 bases). Trimming shortened V by 1 base and J by 6 bases, and 11 bases separated the two germline ends. The CDR3 contains 14 residues. Looked up from germline, CDR1 is LGHDT and CDR2 is YNNKEL (reference sequence). The CDR3 bases are TGTGCCAGCAGCCAAGCTCAGGGTCCGGATACGCAGTATTTT. Its translation: CASSQAQGPDTQYF.

By frequency in the sample, this clonotype is large. The chain has TRBV7-6 and TRBJ2-1, with TRBD2 as a possible D gene (5 bases). The CDR3 extends over 14 amino acids. Trimming removed 5 bases from V and 9 bases from J, with 17 bases in between. Looked up from germline, CDR1 is SGHVS and CDR2 is FNYEAQ. CDR3 region: CASSPTGIWIEQFF. The CDR3 coding sequence is TGTGCCAGCAGCCCTACGGGGATTTGGATTGAGCAGTTCTTC. Drawing the rest from reference TRBV7-6 and TRBJ2-1, the complete variable domain is GAGVSQSPRYKVTKRGQDVALRCDPISGHVSLYWYRQALGQGPEFLTYFNYEAQQDKSGLPNDRFSAERPEGSISTLTIQRTEQRDSAMYRCASSPTGIWIEQFFGPGTRLTVL.

This clonotype was counted a few times. The J gene is TRBJ2-1, the V gene TRBV4-3; D not resolved. Trimming removed 0 bases at V and 4 bases at J, with 10 bases between. This CDR3 has 15 amino acids. Germline loops: CDR1 LGHNA, CDR2 YSLEER. As DNA, the CDR3 is TGCGCCAGCAGCCAAGATGTGGGAATATACAATGAGCAGTTCTTC. Amino acids: CASSQDVGIYNEQFF.

This clonotype was detected ten times or more. The chain recombines TRBV27 with TRBJ2-2; TRBD1 aligns across 10 bases. The ends lost 4 bases at V and 7 bases at J; junction bases unmatched: 12. The germline CDR1 and CDR2 sequences are MNHEY and SMNVEV (reference sequence). The CDR3 is made up of 17 amino acids. CDR3 loop: CASSSTLPGQGIGELFF. The CDR3 nucleotides are TGTGCCAGCAGTTCAACCCTCCCGGGACAGGGGATCGGGGAGCTGTTTTTT.